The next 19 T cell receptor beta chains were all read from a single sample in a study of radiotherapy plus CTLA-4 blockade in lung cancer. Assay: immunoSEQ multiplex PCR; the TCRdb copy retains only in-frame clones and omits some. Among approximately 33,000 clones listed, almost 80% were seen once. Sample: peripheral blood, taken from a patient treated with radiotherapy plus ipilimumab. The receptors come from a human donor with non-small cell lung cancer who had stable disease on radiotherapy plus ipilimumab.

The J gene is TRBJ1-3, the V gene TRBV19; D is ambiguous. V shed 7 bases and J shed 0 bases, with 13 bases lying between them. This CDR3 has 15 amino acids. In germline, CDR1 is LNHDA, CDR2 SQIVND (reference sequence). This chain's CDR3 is CASTPRRPSGNTIYF. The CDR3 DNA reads TGTGCCAGTACTCCCAGACGGCCCTCTGGAAACACCATATATTTT.

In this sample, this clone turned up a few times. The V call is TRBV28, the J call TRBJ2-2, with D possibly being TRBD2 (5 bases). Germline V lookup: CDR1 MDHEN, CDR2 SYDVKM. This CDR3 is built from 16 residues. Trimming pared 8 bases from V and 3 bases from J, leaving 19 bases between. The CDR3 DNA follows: TGTGCCAGCGGACTCCGCTACCTATCGGACACCGGGGAGCTGTTTTTT. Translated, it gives CASGLRYLSDTGELFF.

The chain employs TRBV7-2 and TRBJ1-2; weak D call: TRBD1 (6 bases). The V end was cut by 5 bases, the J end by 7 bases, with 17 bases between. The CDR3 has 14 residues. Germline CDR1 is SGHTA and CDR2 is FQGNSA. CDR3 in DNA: TGTGCCAGCAGCCTCCCACGGGGGGCGAGTGGCTACACCTTC. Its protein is CASSLPRGASGYTF.

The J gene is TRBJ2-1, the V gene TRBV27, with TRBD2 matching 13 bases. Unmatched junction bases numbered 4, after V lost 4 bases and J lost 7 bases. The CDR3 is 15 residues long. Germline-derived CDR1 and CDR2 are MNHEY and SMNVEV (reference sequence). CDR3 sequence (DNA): TGTGCCAGCAGTTCCGGACTAGCGGGGGTTAATGAGCAGTTCTTC. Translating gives CASSSGLAGVNEQFF.

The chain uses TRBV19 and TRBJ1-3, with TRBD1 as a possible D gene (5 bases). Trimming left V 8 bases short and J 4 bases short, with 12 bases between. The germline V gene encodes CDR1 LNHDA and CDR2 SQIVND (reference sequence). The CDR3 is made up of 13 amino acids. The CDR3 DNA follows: TGTGCCAGTGCAGGGTCTCCGGGAAACACCATATATTTT. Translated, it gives CASAGSPGNTIYF.

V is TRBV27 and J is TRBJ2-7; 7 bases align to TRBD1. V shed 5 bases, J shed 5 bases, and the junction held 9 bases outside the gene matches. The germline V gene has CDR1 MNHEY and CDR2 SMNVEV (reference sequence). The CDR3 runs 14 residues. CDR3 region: CASSRGQVGHEQYV. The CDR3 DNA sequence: TGTGCCAGCAGTCGCGGACAGGTCGGCCACGAGCAGTACGTC.

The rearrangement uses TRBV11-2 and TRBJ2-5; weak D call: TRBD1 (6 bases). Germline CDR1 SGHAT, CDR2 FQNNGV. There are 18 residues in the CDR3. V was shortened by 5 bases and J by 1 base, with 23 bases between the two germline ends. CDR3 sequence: CASSLGATQWPSQETQYF. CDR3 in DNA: TGTGCCAGCAGCCTGGGGGCCACACAGTGGCCATCCCAAGAGACCCAGTACTTC.

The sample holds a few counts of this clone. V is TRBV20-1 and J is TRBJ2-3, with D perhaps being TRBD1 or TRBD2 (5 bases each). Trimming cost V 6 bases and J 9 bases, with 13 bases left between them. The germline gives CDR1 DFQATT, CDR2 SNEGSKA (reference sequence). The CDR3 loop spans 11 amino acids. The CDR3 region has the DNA TGCAGTGCAATATCCGGGACCACGCAGTATTTT. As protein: CSAISGTTQYF.

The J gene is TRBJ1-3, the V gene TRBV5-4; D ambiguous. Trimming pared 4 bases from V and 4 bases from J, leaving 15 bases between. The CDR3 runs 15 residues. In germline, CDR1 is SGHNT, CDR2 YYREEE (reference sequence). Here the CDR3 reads CASSRDSSPGNTIYF. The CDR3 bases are TGTGCCAGCAGCCGAGACTCCTCCCCGGGAAACACCATATATTTT.

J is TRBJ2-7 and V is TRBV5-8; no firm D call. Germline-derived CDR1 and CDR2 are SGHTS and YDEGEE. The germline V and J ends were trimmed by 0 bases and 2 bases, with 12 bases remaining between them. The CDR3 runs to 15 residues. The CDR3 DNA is TGTGCCAGCAGCTTGGGTCCCCGTAGGGCCTACGAGCAGTACGTC. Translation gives CASSLGPRRAYEQYV.

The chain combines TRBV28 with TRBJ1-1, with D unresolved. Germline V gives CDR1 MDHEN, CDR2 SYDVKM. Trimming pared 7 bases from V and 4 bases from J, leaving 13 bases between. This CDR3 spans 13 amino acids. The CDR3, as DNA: TGTGCCAGCACGGGTTGGATGGGCACTGAAGCTTTCTTT. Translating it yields CASTGWMGTEAFF.

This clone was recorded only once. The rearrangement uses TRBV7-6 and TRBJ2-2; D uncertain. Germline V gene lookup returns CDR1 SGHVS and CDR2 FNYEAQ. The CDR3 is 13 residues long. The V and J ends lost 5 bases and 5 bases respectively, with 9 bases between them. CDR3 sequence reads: CASSPIGTGELFF. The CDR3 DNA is TGTGCCAGCAGCCCCATTGGAACCGGGGAGCTGTTTTTT.

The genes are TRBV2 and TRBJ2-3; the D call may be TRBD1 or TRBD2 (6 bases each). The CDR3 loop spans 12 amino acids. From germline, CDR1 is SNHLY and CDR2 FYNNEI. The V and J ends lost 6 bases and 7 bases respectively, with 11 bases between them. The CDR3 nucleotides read TGTGCCAGCAGCGGGGGCCCAAATACGCAGTATTTT. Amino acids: CASSGGPNTQYF.

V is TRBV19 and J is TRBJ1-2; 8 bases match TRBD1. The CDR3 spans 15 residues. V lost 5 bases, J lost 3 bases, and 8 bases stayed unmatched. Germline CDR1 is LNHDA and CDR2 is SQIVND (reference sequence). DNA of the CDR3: TGTGCCAGTAGTTCCCAAACAGGGGGTGACTATGGCTACACCTTC. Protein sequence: CASSSQTGGDYGYTF.

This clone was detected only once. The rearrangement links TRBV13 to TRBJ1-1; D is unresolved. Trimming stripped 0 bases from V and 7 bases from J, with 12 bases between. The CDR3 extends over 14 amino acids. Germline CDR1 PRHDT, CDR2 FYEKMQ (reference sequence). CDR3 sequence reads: CASSLGLGSREAFF. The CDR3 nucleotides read TGTGCCAGCAGCTTAGGCCTAGGGTCTCGTGAAGCTTTCTTT.

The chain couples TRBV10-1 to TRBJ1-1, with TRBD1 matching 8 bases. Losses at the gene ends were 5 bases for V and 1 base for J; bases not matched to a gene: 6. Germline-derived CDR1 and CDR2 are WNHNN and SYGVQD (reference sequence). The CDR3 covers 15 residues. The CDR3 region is CASSPSTGANTEAFF. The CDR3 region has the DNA TGCGCCAGCAGTCCTTCGACAGGGGCGAACACTGAAGCTTTCTTT.

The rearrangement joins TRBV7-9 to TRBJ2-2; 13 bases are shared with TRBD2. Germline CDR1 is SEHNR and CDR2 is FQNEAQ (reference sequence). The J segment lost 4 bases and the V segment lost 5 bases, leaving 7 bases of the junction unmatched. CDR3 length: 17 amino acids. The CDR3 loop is CASSPGLAGAPTGELFF. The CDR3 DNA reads TGTGCCAGCAGCCCCGGACTAGCGGGGGCCCCCACCGGGGAGCTGTTTTTT.

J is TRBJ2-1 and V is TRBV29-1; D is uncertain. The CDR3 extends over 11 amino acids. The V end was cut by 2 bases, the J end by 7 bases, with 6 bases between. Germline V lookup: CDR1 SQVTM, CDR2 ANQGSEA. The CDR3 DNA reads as TGCAGCGTTGAATGGGTGAATGAGCAGTTCTTC. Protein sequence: CSVEWVNEQFF.

Here the CDR3 reads CASSTGQGKQETQYF. CDR3 DNA sequence: TGTGCCAGCAGTACAGGACAGGGAAAGCAAGAGACCCAGTACTTC. The chain carries TRBV6-5 and TRBJ2-5; TRBD1 matches at 8 bases. The CDR3 is made up of 15 amino acids. Germline trimming cut 5 bases from V and 2 bases from J; bases unmatched to any gene: 7. CDR1 is MNHEY, CDR2 SVGAGI, per germline.